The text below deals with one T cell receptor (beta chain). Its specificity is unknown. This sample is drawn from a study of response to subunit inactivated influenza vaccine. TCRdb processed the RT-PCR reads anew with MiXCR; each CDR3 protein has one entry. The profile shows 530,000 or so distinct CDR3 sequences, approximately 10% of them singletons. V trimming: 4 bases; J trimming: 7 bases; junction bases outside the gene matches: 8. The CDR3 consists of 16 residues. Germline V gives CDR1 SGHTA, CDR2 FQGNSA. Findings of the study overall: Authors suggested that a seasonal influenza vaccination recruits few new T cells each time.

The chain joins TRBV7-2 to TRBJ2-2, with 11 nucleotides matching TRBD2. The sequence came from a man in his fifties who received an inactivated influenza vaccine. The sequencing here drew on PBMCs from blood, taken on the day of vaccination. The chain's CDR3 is CASSSNSGGAFGELFF. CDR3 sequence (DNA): TGTGCCAGCAGCTCCAATAGCGGGGGGGCTTTCGGGGAGCTGTTTTTT.